This TCR beta chain was sequenced for a study of blood T cell repertoires in COVID-19. Study overall: Spain, Italy and the United States supplied samples that represented acute and convalescent COVID-19.

Some clones are missing from TCRdb's copy, which holds only in-frame ones; the method was immunoSEQ multiplex PCR. The data show roughly 230,000 clones, around 90% seen once. The CDR3 runs 16 residues. Trimming took off 6 bases at V and 2 bases at J, with 20 bases between the two ends. CDR1 is SEHNR, CDR2 FQNEAQ, per germline (reference sequence). This clone appeared a single time. The sequencing sample was made of peripheral blood. This chain connects TRBV7-9 to TRBJ2-7, with D possibly being TRBD1 (6 bases). This TCR came from a man aged 65 to 85 with acute or convalescent COVID-19. The CDR3 is CASSPDPGVGTYEQYF. CDR3 in DNA: TGTGCCAGCAGTCCCGACCCAGGGGTGGGGACCTACGAGCAGTACTTC.